The rows below give T cell receptor beta chains drawn from one sample of a study of blood T cells in healthy people across ages. Each CDR3 protein gets one entry after TCRdb re-called the 5' RACE reads with MiXCR. This table has roughly 900,000 distinct CDR3 sequences, about 44% appearing once. Sequenced sample: blood. Receptors originate from a man aged 25 to 45 in good health. CDR3s include the opening cysteine and the closing phenylalanine or tryptophan. D genes are given only for firm matches. Where a row states a size, it is once, few, many or the class of an expanded clone; other rows omit it.

j_call clone_size d_call v_call cdr3_aa cdr3_nt
TRBJ2-7 . . TRBV3-1 CASSLSSEEFEQYF TGTGCCAGCAGCCTTTCTAGCGAGGAGTTCGAGCAGTACTTC
TRBJ2-3 few . TRBV6-2/TRBV6-3 CATDDNKWTDASTDTQYF TGTGCCACCGACGATAACAAATGGACAGACGCTAGCACAGATACGCAGTATTTT
TRBJ2-7 . TRBD1 TRBV27 CASSLRQGVYEQYF TGTGCCAGCAGTTTACGACAGGGGGTCTACGAGCAGTACTTC
TRBJ2-6 . . TRBV5-1 CASSLVPSGSGANVLTF TGCGCCAGCAGCTTGGTACCCTCTGGCTCTGGGGCCAACGTCCTGACTTTC
TRBJ1-1 . . TRBV12-3/TRBV12-4 CASSLVDRRNTEAFF TGTGCCAGCAGTTTAGTCGACAGGAGGAACACTGAAGCTTTCTTT
TRBJ2-7 . . TRBV7-6 CASSLGVRGSTYEQYF TGTGCCAGCAGCTTAGGAGTTCGCGGCTCAACCTACGAGCAGTACTTC
TRBJ2-7 once TRBD2 TRBV11-2 CASSLLAGLNNEQYF TGTGCCAGTAGTCTACTAGCGGGGTTAAACAATGAGCAGTACTTC
TRBJ1-2 . . TRBV4-2 CASSQDRIWGGYTF TGTGCCAGCAGCCAAGATCGTATATGGGGCGGCTACACCTTC
TRBJ2-5 few TRBD2 TRBV3-1 CASSRGLAEETQYF TGCGCCAGCAGCCGAGGACTAGCGGAAGAGACCCAGTACTTC
TRBJ2-7 few . TRBV3-1 CASSQQGYRYEQYF TGTGCCAGCAGCCAACAGGGCTACCGCTACGAGCAGTACTTC
TRBJ2-1 few . TRBV24-1 CATSRTREREQFF TGTGCCACCAGTAGGACACGAGAACGTGAGCAGTTCTTC
TRBJ2-7 . TRBD1 TRBV29-1 CSGTGGEFYEQYF TGCAGCGGCACAGGGGGCGAGTTCTACGAGCAGTACTTC
TRBJ1-6 . TRBD1 TRBV25-1 CASSDQDRGYSPLHF TGTGCCAGCAGTGATCAAGACAGGGGATATTCACCCCTCCACTTT
TRBJ2-3 many . TRBV5-1 CASSLRTSTDTQYF TGTGCCAGCAGTTTAAGGACAAGCACAGATACGCAGTATTTT
TRBJ2-3 . . TRBV12-3/TRBV12-4 CASGLLSDTQYF TGTGCCAGCGGCCTATTATCCGATACGCAGTATTTT
TRBJ2-1 . . TRBV9 CASSVDTGALVNEQFF TGTGCCAGCAGCGTAGATACGGGGGCCTTGGTCAATGAGCAGTTCTTC